One T cell receptor (beta chain) is described in this entry. The antigen is undetermined. This sample was taken from a study of T-cell memory formation after mild COVID-19. Study-wide background: The TCR clusters were mostly specific to one donor.

Notes on the study in general: Pre-infection memory harbored some responding clones, suggesting cross-reactive memory joined. Day 15 to 85 contracting clones showed balanced CD4/CD8; day 15 to 37 expanders favored CD4+.

Germline V CDR1 and CDR2: SGHTA, FQGTGA. Trimming pared 6 bases from V and 3 bases from J, leaving 11 bases between. There are 14 residues in the CDR3. Constant-segment-primed 5'RACE gave TCR alpha and TCR beta cDNA libraries with sample barcodes and UMIs. MiXCR was run by TCRdb on the 5' RACE reads, yielding one entry per CDR3 protein. The repertoire consists of approximately 290,000 distinct CDR3 sequences, with more than 15% occurring once and the leading ten covering roughly 22%. The sample was PBMCs or a T cell subset sorted from them (not recorded which). The source of this sequence is a man in his late teens or twenties who had mild COVID-19 (a few samples of this study predate the infection). Cell type and time point are not known. This sequence joins TRBV7-3 and TRBJ2-2; D call uncertain. CDR3 sequence: CASRRQMDTGELFF. CDR3 nucleotides: TGTGCCAGCAGGAGGCAGATGGACACCGGGGAGCTGTTTTTT.